This T cell receptor (beta chain) appears in the sequencing data of a study of cytomegalovirus exposure and HLA in healthy donors. This clone came up a few times. It was with 60 Vbeta and 13 Jbeta primers that the PCR ran. The protocol was immunoSEQ multiplex PCR, while the TCRdb copy is restricted to in-frame clones and leaves out a portion. In the table there are some 100,000 clones, roughly 75% of which are singletons. The receptor was derived from a woman aged 18-29 years in good health and CMV-seropositive. Sequencing was done on a sample of PBMCs.

The CDR3 region is CASSLSQGAGDTEAFF. Here the CDR3 DNA reads TGTGCCAGCAGTTTATCCCAGGGGGCTGGTGACACTGAAGCTTTCTTT. V usage is TRBV28 and J usage is TRBJ1-1; 8 nucleotides align to TRBD1. The germline gives CDR1 MDHEN, CDR2 SYDVKM. The CDR3 covers 16 residues. The ends lost 1 base at V and 3 bases at J; junction bases unmatched: 7.